The rows below give T cell receptor beta chains drawn from one sample of a study of CD8+ T cells in alopecia areata. Clones were read by immunoSEQ multiplex PCR, and TCRdb kept only the in-frame ones, dropping some. The sample yields more than 140,000 clones, about 85% seen once. Sequenced here: CD8+ T cells sorted from blood, sampled at week 4, from a patient treated with tofacitinib. The receptor set was obtained from a human donor with alopecia areata. CDR3s include the opening cysteine and the closing phenylalanine or tryptophan. A D gene is named only where the DNA matches it firmly. Size is stated for part of the rows, as once, few or many counts, or as a class when the clone is expanded.

d_gene: TRBD1
j_gene: TRBJ2-7
abundance: NA
v_gene: TRBV7-9
CDR3aa: CASSTGQGDSYEQYF
CDR3nt: TGTGCCAGCAGTACGGGACAGGGCGACTCCTACGAGCAGTACTTC

d_gene: TRBD2
j_gene: TRBJ2-1
abundance: NA
v_gene: TRBV7-2
CDR3aa: CASETSGGVDEQFF
CDR3nt: TGTGCCAGCGAGACTAGCGGGGGGGTGGATGAGCAGTTCTTC

d_gene: TRBD2
j_gene: TRBJ2-5
abundance: NA
v_gene: TRBV2
CDR3aa: CASSEWVGLAEETQYF
CDR3nt: TGTGCCAGCAGTGAATGGGTAGGACTAGCGGAAGAGACCCAGTACTTC

d_gene: NA
j_gene: TRBJ2-3
abundance: NA
v_gene: TRBV27
CDR3aa: CASSLWRADTQYF
CDR3nt: TGTGCCAGCAGTTTATGGAGGGCGGATACGCAGTATTTT

d_gene: TRBD1
j_gene: TRBJ1-2
abundance: NA
v_gene: TRBV19
CDR3aa: CASSPGGYGYTF
CDR3nt: TGTGCCAGTAGTCCAGGGGGCTATGGCTACACCTTC

d_gene: NA
j_gene: TRBJ1-5
abundance: NA
v_gene: TRBV19
CDR3aa: CASSIRSHGPQHF
CDR3nt: TGTGCCAGTAGTATAAGGTCCCACGGGCCCCAGCATTTT

d_gene: TRBD2
j_gene: TRBJ2-2
abundance: NA
v_gene: TRBV30
CDR3aa: CAWSFTSGGTGELFF
CDR3nt: TGTGCCTGGAGTTTCACTAGCGGGGGGACCGGGGAGCTGTTTTTT

d_gene: NA
j_gene: TRBJ2-1
abundance: NA
v_gene: TRBV19
CDR3aa: CGSSLSSYNEQFF
CDR3nt: TGTGGGAGTAGTTTAAGCTCCTACAATGAGCAGTTCTTC

d_gene: NA
j_gene: TRBJ2-7
abundance: few
v_gene: TRBV27
CDR3aa: CASSPIPSTFYEQYF
CDR3nt: TGTGCCAGCAGCCCGATCCCATCTACTTTTTACGAGCAGTACTTC

d_gene: TRBD1
j_gene: TRBJ1-5
abundance: NA
v_gene: TRBV9
CDR3aa: CASSAGTVNQPQHF
CDR3nt: TGTGCCAGCAGCGCCGGGACAGTAAATCAGCCCCAGCATTTT

d_gene: TRBD1
j_gene: TRBJ2-7
abundance: NA
v_gene: TRBV30
CDR3aa: CAWSSGQGNYEQYF
CDR3nt: TGTGCCTGGAGCTCTGGACAGGGGAACTACGAGCAGTACTTC

d_gene: NA
j_gene: TRBJ2-3
abundance: NA
v_gene: TRBV5-1
CDR3aa: CASSLGEGTDTQYF
CDR3nt: TGCGCCAGCAGCTTGGGAGAGGGCACAGATACGCAGTATTTT

d_gene: NA
j_gene: TRBJ2-7
abundance: NA
v_gene: TRBV30
CDR3aa: CAWSVMVGYEQYF
CDR3nt: TGTGCCTGGAGTGTAATGGTAGGCTACGAGCAGTACTTC

d_gene: NA
j_gene: TRBJ2-3
abundance: NA
v_gene: TRBV7-9
CDR3aa: CASSFEADTQYF
CDR3nt: TGTGCCAGCAGCTTCGAGGCAGATACGCAGTATTTT

d_gene: NA
j_gene: TRBJ2-7
abundance: once
v_gene: TRBV2
CDR3aa: CASSQSEAPRGYEQYF
CDR3nt: TGTGCCAGCAGCCAGTCCGAAGCCCCGAGAGGGTACGAGCAGTACTTC

d_gene: NA
j_gene: TRBJ2-3
abundance: NA
v_gene: TRBV27
CDR3aa: CASSLGLSSTDTQYF
CDR3nt: TGTGCCAGCAGTTTAGGTCTTTCTAGCACAGATACGCAGTATTTT

d_gene: NA
j_gene: TRBJ2-7
abundance: NA
v_gene: TRBV2
CDR3aa: CASGKVMASYEQYF
CDR3nt: TGTGCCAGCGGGAAAGTGATGGCTAGTTACGAGCAGTACTTC

d_gene: NA
j_gene: TRBJ2-3
abundance: NA
v_gene: TRBV7-6
CDR3aa: CASSLYRSTDTQYF
CDR3nt: TGTGCCAGCAGCTTATACCGCAGCACAGATACGCAGTATTTT

d_gene: NA
j_gene: TRBJ2-1
abundance: NA
v_gene: TRBV7-6
CDR3aa: CASSLGGTGRDEQFF
CDR3nt: TGTGCCAGCAGCTTAGGCGGGACTGGACGCGATGAGCAGTTCTTC

d_gene: TRBD1
j_gene: TRBJ2-2
abundance: NA
v_gene: TRBV25-1
CDR3aa: CASRDRGVTGELFF
CDR3nt: TGTGCCAGCAGGGACAGGGGGGTCACCGGGGAGCTGTTTTTT

d_gene: NA
j_gene: TRBJ2-2
abundance: NA
v_gene: TRBV5-1
CDR3aa: CASSLKPQPNTGELFF
CDR3nt: TGCGCCAGCAGCTTAAAACCTCAGCCGAACACCGGGGAGCTGTTTTTT

d_gene: TRBD1
j_gene: TRBJ1-4
abundance: NA
v_gene: TRBV9
CDR3aa: CASSGTGDEKLFF
CDR3nt: TGTGCCAGCAGCGGGACAGGGGATGAAAAACTGTTTTTT

d_gene: NA
j_gene: TRBJ2-3
abundance: once
v_gene: TRBV7-6
CDR3aa: CASTGVKDTQYF
CDR3nt: TGTGCCAGCACGGGGGTTAAAGATACGCAGTATTTT

d_gene: NA
j_gene: TRBJ1-1
abundance: NA
v_gene: TRBV7-3
CDR3aa: CASGAELNTEAFF
CDR3nt: TGTGCCAGCGGCGCGGAGTTGAACACTGAAGCTTTCTTT

d_gene: NA
j_gene: TRBJ2-7
abundance: NA
v_gene: TRBV27
CDR3aa: CASSLSNSPYEQYF
CDR3nt: TGTGCCAGCAGTTTATCGAACAGCCCCTACGAGCAGTACTTC

d_gene: NA
j_gene: TRBJ1-1
abundance: NA
v_gene: TRBV29-1
CDR3aa: CSVDGAGFTEAFF
CDR3nt: TGCAGCGTTGATGGGGCAGGGTTCACTGAAGCTTTCTTT

d_gene: NA
j_gene: TRBJ2-1
abundance: NA
v_gene: TRBV30
CDR3aa: CAWSGVGGDEQFF
CDR3nt: TGTGCCTGGAGTGGGGTGGGAGGCGATGAGCAGTTCTTC

d_gene: NA
j_gene: TRBJ1-1
abundance: few
v_gene: TRBV14
CDR3aa: CASTLMGDTEAFF
CDR3nt: TGTGCCAGCACCCTCATGGGGGATACTGAAGCTTTCTTT

d_gene: NA
j_gene: TRBJ1-1
abundance: NA
v_gene: TRBV30
CDR3aa: CAWNQGNTEAFF
CDR3nt: TGTGCCTGGAACCAGGGAAACACTGAAGCTTTCTTT

d_gene: NA
j_gene: TRBJ2-7
abundance: NA
v_gene: TRBV7-2
CDR3aa: CASSLWDSGEQYF
CDR3nt: TGTGCCAGCAGCTTATGGGATTCGGGGGAGCAGTACTTC

d_gene: TRBD1
j_gene: TRBJ2-4
abundance: NA
v_gene: TRBV12-5
CDR3aa: CASGGTGQAKNIQYF
CDR3nt: TGTGCTAGTGGTGGGACAGGGCAAGCCAAAAACATTCAGTACTTC

d_gene: NA
j_gene: TRBJ2-2
abundance: NA
v_gene: TRBV11-2
CDR3aa: CASSLGTGELFF
CDR3nt: TGTGCCAGCAGCTTAGGCACCGGGGAGCTGTTTTTT

d_gene: NA
j_gene: TRBJ1-6
abundance: NA
v_gene: TRBV6-1
CDR3aa: CASRRTFRFSPLHF
CDR3nt: TGTGCCAGCAGGAGGACATTTCGATTTTCACCCCTCCACTTT

d_gene: NA
j_gene: TRBJ1-1
abundance: NA
v_gene: TRBV29-1
CDR3aa: CSVEGEDPEAFF
CDR3nt: TGCAGCGTCGAAGGCGAAGACCCTGAAGCTTTCTTT

d_gene: NA
j_gene: TRBJ1-2
abundance: NA
v_gene: TRBV9
CDR3aa: CASSADGAYTF
CDR3nt: TGTGCCAGCAGCGCCGATGGAGCCTACACCTTC

d_gene: NA
j_gene: TRBJ1-2
abundance: NA
v_gene: TRBV29-1
CDR3aa: CSVEVRSGYTF
CDR3nt: TGCAGCGTTGAGGTCAGATCGGGCTACACCTTC

d_gene: TRBD2
j_gene: TRBJ2-4
abundance: once
v_gene: TRBV30
CDR3aa: CAWDGGGKNIQYF
CDR3nt: TGTGCCTGGGACGGGGGGGGCAAAAACATTCAGTACTTC

d_gene: NA
j_gene: TRBJ2-2
abundance: NA
v_gene: TRBV9
CDR3aa: CASSVVGAPGELFF
CDR3nt: TGTGCCAGCAGCGTAGTGGGGGCCCCCGGGGAGCTGTTTTTT

d_gene: NA
j_gene: TRBJ2-7
abundance: NA
v_gene: TRBV6-5
CDR3aa: CASSYSSQGYEQYF
CDR3nt: TGTGCCAGCAGTTACTCGTCCCAAGGCTACGAGCAGTACTTC

d_gene: TRBD2
j_gene: TRBJ2-3
abundance: NA
v_gene: TRBV6-5
CDR3aa: CASSLGGGLDGTQYF
CDR3nt: TGTGCCAGCAGCCTCGGGGGAGGGTTGGACGGTACGCAGTATTTT

d_gene: NA
j_gene: TRBJ2-3
abundance: NA
v_gene: TRBV7-9
CDR3aa: CASSLELGPDTQYF
CDR3nt: TGTGCCAGCAGCTTAGAACTAGGTCCAGATACGCAGTATTTT

d_gene: NA
j_gene: TRBJ2-1
abundance: NA
v_gene: TRBV27
CDR3aa: CASSSVSYNEQFF
CDR3nt: TGTGCCAGCAGTTCGGTATCCTACAATGAGCAGTTCTTC

d_gene: TRBD2
j_gene: TRBJ2-7
abundance: NA
v_gene: TRBV19
CDR3aa: CASSIASGTYEQYF
CDR3nt: TGTGCCAGTAGTATAGCTAGCGGGACCTACGAGCAGTACTTC

d_gene: TRBD1
j_gene: TRBJ2-7
abundance: NA
v_gene: TRBV11-2
CDR3aa: CASSPERGGRYEQYF
CDR3nt: TGTGCCAGCAGCCCTGAAAGAGGGGGCAGATACGAGCAGTACTTC